There are a few counts of the clone carrying this TCR beta chain. Its antigen is currently unknown. The second PCR ran about 7 to 12 cycles with a sample-barcoded 5' primer and J-beta primers. TCRdb analysed the 5' RACE reads with MiXCR anew, one entry per CDR3 protein. The sample lists approximately 900,000 distinct CDR3 sequences, around 48% seen once, with around 15% in the top ten. No fewer than 6 million PBMCs went into each sample. The data derive from a study of blood T cells in healthy people across ages. Study-level background: With template switching, about one barcoded beta molecule was captured per two T cells.

V shed 3 bases and J shed 4 bases, with 13 bases lying between them. The germline V gene encodes CDR1 MDHEN and CDR2 SYDVKM. This CDR3 has 14 residues. General study results and limits: Long-lived donors had more naive CD4+ cells and higher diversity than aged donors. The unknown donor CMV status may have confounded expanded clonotype changes.

The TCR was taken from a man aged 25 to 40 in good health. The sample comprised blood. The chain joins TRBV28 to TRBJ2-7; D possibly matches TRBD1 or TRBD2 (6 bases each). The CDR3 reads CASSFRGPKYEQYF. The DNA of the CDR3 is TGTGCCAGCAGTTTCCGGGGGCCTAAATACGAGCAGTACTTC.